This TCR beta chain is drawn from a study of T cells in Graves' hyperthyroidism and ophthalmopathy. This CDR3 contains 13 residues. The germline V and J ends were trimmed by 4 bases and 5 bases, with 12 bases remaining between them. A few counts support this clonotype. TCR beta CDR3 regions were amplified from RNA transcripts. In the first-round RT-PCR of the TCR CDR3, the HTBI primer set was used. TCRdb called the multiplex PCR reads again in MiXCR, with one record for every CDR3 protein. Altogether about 640,000 distinct CDR3 sequences are present, about 20% being singletons, with the ten largest covering 30% to 40%.

This clonotype was obtained from a man younger than 45 with Graves' ophthalmopathy. Source material: blood. This chain connects TRBV12-3 or TRBV12-4 to TRBJ2-7; TRBD1 might be the D (6 bases). In DNA, the CDR3 is TGTGCCAGCAGTTGGGCCCCAGGGGACGAGCAGTACTTC. This encodes CASSWAPGDEQYF.